Listed below are T cell receptor beta chains from one sample, sequenced in a study of T cells in localized non-small cell lung cancer. The assay was immunoSEQ multiplex PCR, and TCRdb's table has in-frame clones only and misses some. The table lists about 1,300 clones, approximately 17% of them singletons, with less than 10% in the top ten. The source material was normal lung tissue next to the tumor, sampled before any cancer treatment. Receptors were obtained from a woman aged 35 to 70 with stage I lung adenocarcinoma. Both conserved end residues are part of each CDR3. The D gene is left open where the match is weak. Size values are once, few and many counts, or a class for expanded clones, and some rows have none.

j_gene: TRBJ1-4; abundance: large; d_gene: TRBD1; v_gene: TRBV11-3; CDR3nt: TGTGCCAGCAGCATAAACGGACAGGGCGGTGAAAAACTGTTTTTT; CDR3aa: CASSINGQGGEKLFF
j_gene: TRBJ1-1; abundance: -; d_gene: -; v_gene: TRBV6-8; CDR3nt: TGTGCCAGCAGCCTCCGGGAGACTGAAGCTTTCTTT; CDR3aa: CASSLRETEAFF
j_gene: TRBJ1-1; abundance: -; d_gene: -; v_gene: TRBV29-1; CDR3nt: TGCAGCGGACAGGAGGCGAACACTGAAGCTTTCTTT; CDR3aa: CSGQEANTEAFF
j_gene: TRBJ1-4; abundance: medium-sized; d_gene: TRBD1; v_gene: TRBV9; CDR3nt: TGTGCCAGCAGCTTACAGGGGGCGGCTGAAAAACTGTTTTTT; CDR3aa: CASSLQGAAEKLFF
j_gene: TRBJ2-1; abundance: few; d_gene: -; v_gene: TRBV6-8; CDR3nt: TGTGCCAGCAGTTCCGGCGAGTTGAATGAGCAGTTCTTC; CDR3aa: CASSSGELNEQFF
j_gene: TRBJ2-7; abundance: -; d_gene: TRBD1; v_gene: TRBV6-8; CDR3nt: TGTGCCAGCAGCCCGGGGACAGGGAGGTACGAGCAGTACTTC; CDR3aa: CASSPGTGRYEQYF
j_gene: TRBJ2-6; abundance: -; d_gene: -; v_gene: TRBV11-3; CDR3nt: TGTGCCAGCAGCCCTGAGGGAGCCGGGGCCAACGTCCTGACTTTC; CDR3aa: CASSPEGAGANVLTF
j_gene: TRBJ2-1; abundance: -; d_gene: -; v_gene: TRBV29-1; CDR3nt: TGCAGCGTTGTAATCGCGGGGAATGAGCAGTTCTTC; CDR3aa: CSVVIAGNEQFF
j_gene: TRBJ1-4; abundance: few; d_gene: -; v_gene: TRBV30; CDR3nt: TGTGCCTGGAGCGAAACAACAACTAATGAAAAACTGTTTTTT; CDR3aa: CAWSETTTNEKLFF
j_gene: TRBJ2-1; abundance: -; d_gene: TRBD2; v_gene: TRBV6-8; CDR3nt: TGTGCCAGCAGTTACTCGATATTAACTAGCGGGGAGTGGGAGCAGTTCTTC; CDR3aa: CASSYSILTSGEWEQFF
j_gene: TRBJ2-2; abundance: -; d_gene: -; v_gene: TRBV6-8; CDR3nt: TGTGCCAGCAGTCCTGAACCCACCGGGGAGCTGTTTTTT; CDR3aa: CASSPEPTGELFF
j_gene: TRBJ2-6; abundance: few; d_gene: TRBD1; v_gene: TRBV6-8; CDR3nt: TGTGCCAGCAGTTACGGGACAGGGGGGAAAGGGGCCAACGTCCTGACTTTC; CDR3aa: CASSYGTGGKGANVLTF
j_gene: TRBJ2-1; abundance: -; d_gene: -; v_gene: TRBV11-3; CDR3nt: TGTGCCAGCAGCTTAGGACTTAGCGGATCTAATGAGCAGTTCTTC; CDR3aa: CASSLGLSGSNEQFF
j_gene: TRBJ2-2; abundance: -; d_gene: -; v_gene: TRBV6-8; CDR3nt: TGTGCCAGCAGTTACTTAGCGGAAAACACCGGGGAGCTGTTTTTT; CDR3aa: CASSYLAENTGELFF
j_gene: TRBJ2-7; abundance: -; d_gene: -; v_gene: TRBV14; CDR3nt: TGTGCCAGCAGCCAATCTCACGCCTCCTACGAGCAGTACTTC; CDR3aa: CASSQSHASYEQYF
j_gene: TRBJ2-3; abundance: -; d_gene: -; v_gene: TRBV9; CDR3nt: TGTGCCAGCAGTGATGGTGGACAACGCACAGATACGCAGTATTTT; CDR3aa: CASSDGGQRTDTQYF
j_gene: TRBJ1-1; abundance: -; d_gene: -; v_gene: TRBV1; CDR3nt: TGCGCCAGCAGCCAAGGGGCCAGGGAGAACACTGAAGCTTTCTTT; CDR3aa: CASSQGARENTEAFF
j_gene: TRBJ2-1; abundance: few; d_gene: -; v_gene: TRBV14; CDR3nt: TGTGCCAGCAGCCAAGATCGGTGGCCAAACCACAATGAGCAGTTCTTC; CDR3aa: CASSQDRWPNHNEQFF
j_gene: TRBJ2-3; abundance: few; d_gene: -; v_gene: TRBV9; CDR3nt: TGTGCCAGCAGCTTAGGGTCGGGGGATACGCAGTATTTT; CDR3aa: CASSLGSGDTQYF
j_gene: TRBJ2-2; abundance: medium-sized; d_gene: -; v_gene: TRBV11-3; CDR3nt: TGTGCCAGCAGCTTATGGCTCGATAACACCGGGGAGCTGTTTTTT; CDR3aa: CASSLWLDNTGELFF
j_gene: TRBJ2-1; abundance: few; d_gene: TRBD2; v_gene: TRBV11-3; CDR3nt: TGTGCCAGCAGCTTCCTAGCGGGGACCTACAATGAGCAGTTCTTC; CDR3aa: CASSFLAGTYNEQFF
j_gene: TRBJ1-6; abundance: -; d_gene: TRBD1; v_gene: TRBV10-3; CDR3nt: TGTGCCAGCCGGGACAGGGTAGGATCACCCCTCCACTTT; CDR3aa: CASRDRVGSPLHF
j_gene: TRBJ2-7; abundance: few; d_gene: -; v_gene: TRBV6-8; CDR3nt: TGTGCCAGCAGTTACGAGCGTAGCGGTCCCTACGAGCAGTACTTC; CDR3aa: CASSYERSGPYEQYF
j_gene: TRBJ1-1; abundance: few; d_gene: TRBD1; v_gene: TRBV19; CDR3nt: TGTGCCAGTAGTATAGATCCAGGGACAGGTAACACTGAAGCTTTCTTT; CDR3aa: CASSIDPGTGNTEAFF
j_gene: TRBJ1-6; abundance: few; d_gene: -; v_gene: TRBV6-8; CDR3nt: TGTGCCAGCGGACAGACGAGCTCCTATAATTCACCCCTCCACTTT; CDR3aa: CASGQTSSYNSPLHF
j_gene: TRBJ2-3; abundance: large; d_gene: -; v_gene: TRBV15; CDR3nt: TGTGCCACCAGCAGGGAAAAGACAGGTGCCGATACGCAGTATTTT; CDR3aa: CATSREKTGADTQYF
j_gene: TRBJ2-5; abundance: -; d_gene: -; v_gene: TRBV11-3; CDR3nt: TGTGCCAGCAGCTTGGGTTTTAGCGGCCAAGAGACCCAGTACTTC; CDR3aa: CASSLGFSGQETQYF
j_gene: TRBJ2-3; abundance: medium-sized; d_gene: -; v_gene: TRBV11-3; CDR3nt: TGTGCCAGCAGCTCAGACGGGGTCTTGGATACGCAGTATTTT; CDR3aa: CASSSDGVLDTQYF
j_gene: TRBJ2-7; abundance: large; d_gene: TRBD1; v_gene: TRBV19; CDR3nt: TGTGCCAGTAGTTGGGACAGGACCTACGAGCAGTACTTC; CDR3aa: CASSWDRTYEQYF
j_gene: TRBJ1-6; abundance: few; d_gene: -; v_gene: TRBV11-3; CDR3nt: TGTGCCAGCAGCCCGGATATGGGACGGGGTTCACCCCTCCACTTT; CDR3aa: CASSPDMGRGSPLHF
j_gene: TRBJ1-6; abundance: -; d_gene: TRBD1; v_gene: TRBV5-1; CDR3nt: TGCGCCAGCAGACTCGGACAGGGGGGTAATTCACCCCTCCACTTT; CDR3aa: CASRLGQGGNSPLHF
j_gene: TRBJ1-1; abundance: few; d_gene: TRBD1; v_gene: TRBV19; CDR3nt: TGTGCCAGCTCGGGACAGTTGAACACTGAAGCTTTCTTT; CDR3aa: CASSGQLNTEAFF
j_gene: TRBJ2-4; abundance: -; d_gene: -; v_gene: TRBV11-3; CDR3nt: TGTGCCAGCAGCTCCCGGCTAGCCAAAAACATTCAGTACTTC; CDR3aa: CASSSRLAKNIQYF
j_gene: TRBJ1-4; abundance: few; d_gene: TRBD1; v_gene: TRBV14; CDR3nt: TGTGCCAGCAGACCACGACAGGGAACTAATGAAAAACTGTTTTTT; CDR3aa: CASRPRQGTNEKLFF
j_gene: TRBJ1-1; abundance: few; d_gene: TRBD1; v_gene: TRBV19; CDR3nt: TGTGCCAGTACCCAACAGGGGCTGAACACTGAAGCTTTCTTT; CDR3aa: CASTQQGLNTEAFF
j_gene: TRBJ2-7; abundance: medium-sized; d_gene: TRBD2; v_gene: TRBV11-3; CDR3nt: TGTGCCAGCAGCTTAGGGGGGGACTATAACTACGAGCAGTACTTC; CDR3aa: CASSLGGDYNYEQYF
j_gene: TRBJ2-1; abundance: -; d_gene: TRBD1; v_gene: TRBV5-1; CDR3nt: TGCGCCAGCAGCATTCGACAGGGTGGCGATGAGCAGTTCTTC; CDR3aa: CASSIRQGGDEQFF
j_gene: TRBJ1-1; abundance: few; d_gene: -; v_gene: TRBV6-8; CDR3nt: TGTGCCAGCAGCCTTATGGGGACTGAAGCTTTCTTT; CDR3aa: CASSLMGTEAFF
j_gene: TRBJ1-2; abundance: -; d_gene: -; v_gene: TRBV12-5; CDR3nt: TGTGCTAGTGGTTTGATGGGGGCGAGGGGCTACACCTTC; CDR3aa: CASGLMGARGYTF
j_gene: TRBJ2-3; abundance: few; d_gene: TRBD2; v_gene: TRBV11-3; CDR3nt: TGTGCCAGCAGCTTCGGGGGGGCCCCAGATACGCAGTATTTT; CDR3aa: CASSFGGAPDTQYF
j_gene: TRBJ2-1; abundance: -; d_gene: -; v_gene: TRBV6-8; CDR3nt: TGTGCCAGCAGCCTTAGATTAGGTGGTGAGCAGTTCTTC; CDR3aa: CASSLRLGGEQFF